Below are 14 T cell receptor beta chains sequenced from a single sample in a study of blood T cell repertoires in COVID-19. Produced via immunoSEQ multiplex PCR; TCRdb's table is partial and in-frame only. The sample lists about 230,000 clones, around four fifths occurring once. The specimen sequenced was peripheral blood. The receptor source for this set is a man aged 40-55 years with active or convalescent COVID-19.

The chain is built from TRBV19 and TRBJ1-5; D is possibly TRBD1 (5 bases). CDR3 length: 16 residues. Germline V gives CDR1 LNHDA, CDR2 SQIVND (reference sequence). V lost 4 bases and J lost 1, with 14 bases in between. CDR3 sequence reads: CASSTQSWTSNQPQHF. As DNA, the CDR3 is TGTGCCAGTAGTACCCAGAGTTGGACAAGCAATCAGCCCCAGCATTTT.

This chain joins TRBV10-1 and TRBJ1-2; perhaps TRBD1 as D (5 bases). This CDR3 has 14 residues. Germline CDR1 reads WNHNN; CDR2 reads SYGVQD (reference sequence). Trimming stripped 0 bases from V and 6 bases from J, with 11 bases between. DNA of the CDR3: TGCGCCAGCAGTGAGTCGTTAGGAGGGGATGGCTACACCTTC. Translation: CASSESLGGDGYTF.

In the case of this clone: The same CDR3 arises from other DNA sequences in this sample as well. The chain has TRBV18 and TRBJ2-3; D perhaps matches TRBD2 (5 bases). This CDR3 has 14 residues. Germline CDR1 and CDR2: KGHSH and LQKENI. V shed 2 bases and J shed 4 bases, with 10 bases lying between them. The CDR3 loop is CASSPSQEADTQYF. The CDR3 DNA sequence: TGTGCCAGCTCACCAAGCCAGGAGGCAGATACGCAGTATTTT. Full variable domain (missing parts from reference TRBV18 and TRBJ2-3): NAGVMQNPRHLVRRRGQEARLRCSPMKGHSHVYWYRQLPEEGLKFMVYLQKENIIDESGMPKERFSAEFPKEGPSILRIQQVVRGDSAAYFCASSPSQEADTQYFGPGTRLTVL.

The chain uses TRBV28 and TRBJ2-7; D is possibly TRBD2 (6 bases). The germline V gene has CDR1 MDHEN and CDR2 SYDVKM. V shed 6 bases and J shed 6 bases, with 18 bases lying between them. This CDR3 contains 14 residues. The CDR3 spells CASSPGTVRSEQYF. The CDR3 DNA follows: TGTGCCAGCAGCCCCGGGACTGTCCGTTCCGAGCAGTACTTC. The full variable domain, with the rest looked up from reference TRBV28 and TRBJ2-7, is DVKVTQSSRYLVKRTGEKVFLECVQDMDHENMFWYRQDPGLGLRLIYFSYDVKMKEKGDIPEGYSVSREKKERFSLILESASTNQTSMYLCASSPGTVRSEQYFGPGTRLTVT.

V usage is TRBV7-6 and J usage is TRBJ2-1; 9 nucleotides match TRBD1. Germline V gene data show CDR1 as SGHVS and CDR2 as FNYEAQ. This CDR3 contains 16 residues. Losses at the gene ends were 4 bases for V and 7 bases for J; bases not matched to a gene: 11. This chain's CDR3 is CASSSAGTGWINEQFF. The CDR3 region has the DNA TGTGCCAGCAGCTCAGCCGGGACAGGGTGGATAAATGAGCAGTTCTTC.

The V gene is TRBV7-8, the J gene TRBJ2-7; a weak D match, TRBD1 (6 bases). The V gene lost 2 bases and the J gene lost 1 base, with 12 bases spanning the gap. CDR3 length: 15 residues. Germline-derived CDR1 and CDR2 are SGHVS and FQNEAQ. CDR3 nucleotides: TGTGCCAGCAGCTTATCCCTTACAGGGTCCTACGAGCAGTACTTC. Its translation: CASSLSLTGSYEQYF.

The chain uses TRBV4-3 and TRBJ1-5, with a tentative D call TRBD1 (5 bases). This CDR3 is 17 amino acids long. V lost 0 bases and J 4 bases, leaving 16 bases between the germline ends. Germline V lookup: CDR1 LGHNA, CDR2 YSLEER. CDR3 sequence (DNA): TGCGCCAGCAGCCAAGATGGCGGGGCGAGGGGTAATCAGCCCCAGCATTTT. It is translated as CASSQDGGARGNQPQHF.

This clone has a count of ten or more. The rearrangement links TRBV7-2 to TRBJ1-6, with D tentatively TRBD1 (5 bases). Germline V gives CDR1 SGHTA, CDR2 FQGNSA. The CDR3 sequence is 17 residues long. Trimming removed 8 bases at V and 0 bases at J, with 17 bases between. Here the CDR3 DNA reads TGTGCCAGCGCAATTTCCCCCGACAGCTCCTATAATTCACCCCTCCACTTT. Translation: CASAISPDSSYNSPLHF.

The J gene is TRBJ2-5, the V gene TRBV11-2; 9 bases line up with TRBD1. The trim removed 5 bases at V and 5 bases at J, leaving 6 bases unmatched. This CDR3 is 14 amino acids long. CDR1 is SGHAT and CDR2 is FQNNGV in the germline V gene. The CDR3 sequence is CASSTHRGLETQYF. CDR3 sequence (DNA): TGTGCCAGCAGCACTCACAGGGGGCTGGAGACCCAGTACTTC.

The chain combines TRBV15 with TRBJ2-5, with D maybe TRBD2 (6 bases). CDR3 size: 14 residues. CDR1 is LNHNV and CDR2 is YYDKDF in the germline V gene (reference sequence). Trimming left V 8 bases short and J 2 bases short, with 15 bases between. CDR3 sequence (DNA): TGTGCCACCTGGAGGGCTGGAAAACAAGAGACCCAGTACTTC. This sequence encodes CATWRAGKQETQYF.

The V call is TRBV12-3 or TRBV12-4, the J call TRBJ1-1, with TRBD1 identical over 7 bases. This CDR3 has 13 amino acids. V shed 5 bases and J 5 bases; nucleotides not matched to a gene: 5. In DNA, the CDR3 is TGTGCCAGCAGTACAGGGGTAGGGACTGAAGCTTTCTTT. This translates into CASSTGVGTEAFF.

The chain recombines TRBV30 with TRBJ2-3, with a weak D call TRBD1 (6 bases). V lost 1 base and J 2 bases, leaving 16 bases between the germline ends. Germline CDR1 GTSNPN, CDR2 SVGIG (reference sequence). This CDR3 has 16 amino acids. CDR3 amino acids: CAWSATGRGNTDTQYF. CDR3 coding DNA: TGTGCCTGGAGTGCTACAGGGAGAGGGAACACAGATACGCAGTATTTT. The full variable domain, rest sourced from reference TRBV30 and TRBJ2-3, is SQTIHQWPATLVQPVGSPLSLECTVEGTSNPNLYWYRQAAGRGLQLLFYSVGIGQISSEVPQNLSASRPQDRQFILSSKKLLLSDSGFYLCAWSATGRGNTDTQYFGPGTRLTVL.

This chain connects TRBV4-1 to TRBJ1-5; 10 bases are shared with TRBD1. The CDR3 extends over 15 amino acids. Looked up from germline, CDR1 is MGHRA and CDR2 is YSYEKL. Losses at the gene ends were 0 bases for V and 8 bases for J; bases not matched to a gene: 4. The CDR3 DNA reads as TGCGCCAGCAGCCAAGAGGGACAGGGGAGAGAGCCCCAGCATTTT. Translation: CASSQEGQGREPQHF.

This chain connects TRBV28 to TRBJ1-3, with D unclear. The germline V and J ends were trimmed by 6 bases and 4 bases, with 13 bases remaining between them. CDR1 MDHEN and CDR2 SYDVKM come from the germline V gene. This CDR3 is 14 amino acids long. The CDR3 region is CASSPDPSGNTIYF. The CDR3 region has the DNA TGTGCCAGCAGCCCAGATCCCTCCGGAAACACCATATATTTT.